The 22 T cell receptor beta chains listed next were all sequenced from one sample in a study of shared clonotypes between healthy human individuals. Profiled with immunoSEQ multiplex PCR; TCRdb holds only in-frame clones, not every one. The sample comprises around 1.6 million clones, 95% to 99% of which are singletons, and around 0.45% rests with the top ten. The material sequenced was naive CD4+ T cells sorted from blood. Indicated subset: CD45RA+ positively selected. These receptors were collected from a man younger than 45 in good health.

The rearrangement uses TRBV27 and TRBJ1-2, with 11 bases lining up with TRBD1. CDR1 is MNHEY and CDR2 is SMNVEV in the germline V gene (reference sequence). With V trimmed by 6 bases and J by 2 bases, 5 bases remained unmatched. The CDR3 covers 15 residues. In nucleotides, the CDR3 is TGTGCCAGCAGCAGGACAGGGGGCGGGAACTATGGCTACACCTTC. Protein sequence: CASSRTGGGNYGYTF.

The genes are TRBV28 and TRBJ1-5; TRBD1 agrees at 10 bases. V lost 6 bases, J lost 4 bases, and 6 bases stayed unmatched. The V gene's germline CDR1 is MDHEN and CDR2 SYDVKM. The CDR3 is made up of 15 amino acids. The CDR3 nucleotides read TGTGCCAGCAGCGACAGGGGGCGTCGAAATCAGCCCCAGCATTTT. Translation: CASSDRGRRNQPQHF.

The chain couples TRBV6-1 to TRBJ2-7; no clear D gene. The CDR3 covers 13 residues. V gave up 3 bases and J gave up 1 base, with 7 bases separating them. CDR1 is MNHNS and CDR2 is SASEGT in the germline V gene. The DNA for the CDR3 is TGTGCCAGCAGTGACTGGGAATCCTACGAGCAGTACTTC. Translating it yields CASSDWESYEQYF.

This chain joins TRBV27 and TRBJ1-2; D gene unclear. CDR1 and CDR2 from the germline V gene are MNHEY and SMNVEV (reference sequence). The V gene lost 2 bases and the J gene lost 0 bases, with 10 bases spanning the gap. This CDR3 spans 15 amino acids. In DNA, the CDR3 is TGTGCCAGCAGTTTAATCGCACTCCCTAACTATGGCTACACCTTC. It specifies CASSLIALPNYGYTF.

Worth noting for this clone: Within the sample, other DNA sequences also encode this same CDR3. V and J are TRBV7-6 and TRBJ2-2; D unclear. Germline V gene lookup returns CDR1 SGHVS and CDR2 FNYEAQ. The V gene lost 1 base and the J gene lost 2 bases, with 8 bases spanning the gap. CDR3 length: 15 amino acids. CDR3 amino acids: CASSLGTPNTGELFF. For the CDR3, the DNA is TGTGCCAGCAGCTTAGGGACCCCAAACACCGGGGAGCTGTTTTTT.

This sequence joins TRBV14 and TRBJ1-2; no clear D gene. CDR3 size: 15 residues. Germline V gene data show CDR1 as SGHDN and CDR2 as FVKESK. Trimming shortened V by 4 bases and J by 0 bases, and 12 bases separated the two germline ends. As DNA, the CDR3 is TGTGCCAGCAGCCGACAAAGTGAAGCTAACTATGGCTACACCTTC. Protein product: CASSRQSEANYGYTF.

The V call is TRBV5-1, the J call TRBJ1-4, with 9 bases matching TRBD1. The CDR3 covers 14 residues. V lost 4 bases, J lost 7 bases, and 5 bases stayed unmatched. From germline, CDR1 is SGHRS and CDR2 YFSETQ. The DNA for the CDR3 is TGCGCCAGCAGCGCCGGGACAGGGCGTGAAAAACTGTTTTTT. Amino acid sequence: CASSAGTGREKLFF.

The V call is TRBV5-4, the J call TRBJ1-2, with D possibly matching TRBD1 (6 bases). Per the germline V gene, CDR1 is SGHNT and CDR2 is YYREEE (reference sequence). This CDR3 has 14 amino acids. Trimming stripped 5 bases from V and 0 bases from J, with 11 bases between. This CDR3 is CASSTGHSNYGYTF. CDR3 sequence (DNA): TGTGCCAGCAGTACAGGGCATTCTAACTATGGCTACACCTTC.

The rearrangement links TRBV27 to TRBJ1-1; D remains unclear. V was cut by 3 bases and J by 0 bases, with 11 bases left in between. CDR1 is MNHEY and CDR2 is SMNVEV in the germline V gene (reference sequence). CDR3 length: 15 amino acids. CDR3 nucleotides: TGTGCCAGCAGTTTCCATGCATCCATGAACACTGAAGCTTTCTTT. Translating it yields CASSFHASMNTEAFF.

The chain recombines TRBV9 with TRBJ2-3, with no clear D. Looked up from germline, CDR1 is SGDLS and CDR2 is YYNGEE. V lost 0 bases and J 2 bases, leaving 13 bases between the germline ends. There are 16 residues in the CDR3. The DNA for the CDR3 is TGTGCCAGCAGCGTAGCTATTTCTAGAGTCACAGATACGCAGTATTTT. This codes for CASSVAISRVTDTQYF.

This chain links TRBV6-6 with TRBJ2-3; weak D call: TRBD2 (6 bases). Trimming shortened V by 0 bases and J by 5 bases, and 9 bases separated the two germline ends. The CDR3 totals 14 residues. CDR1 and CDR2 (germline): MNHNY, SVGAGI (reference sequence). This chain's CDR3 is CASSYSRAGDTQYF. In nucleotides, the CDR3 is TGTGCCAGCAGTTACTCGAGAGCGGGAGATACGCAGTATTTT.

This chain links TRBV15 with TRBJ2-2; D is unresolved. The V gene lost 0 bases and the J gene lost 6 bases, with 8 bases spanning the gap. Germline V lookup: CDR1 LNHNV, CDR2 YYDKDF (reference sequence). The CDR3 is made up of 14 amino acids. CDR3 sequence reads: CATSREPDAGELFF. The DNA for the CDR3 is TGTGCCACCAGCAGAGAGCCCGATGCCGGGGAGCTGTTTTTT.

The CDR3 DNA reads TGTGCCAGCTCACCGGGGGCCCCGAACACCGGGGAGCTGTTTTTT. This codes for CASSPGAPNTGELFF. This rearrangement joins TRBV18 to TRBJ2-2, with a possible D match to TRBD1 (6 bases). The V and J ends lost 3 bases and 0 bases respectively, with 8 bases between them. This CDR3 is 15 amino acids long. From germline, CDR1 is KGHSH and CDR2 LQKENI.

This clone was picked up one time. The J gene is TRBJ1-2, the V gene TRBV10-1, with D perhaps matching TRBD1 (6 bases). There are 13 residues in the CDR3. V was cut by 11 bases and J by 2 bases, with 15 bases left in between. In germline, CDR1 is WNHNN, CDR2 SYGVQD (reference sequence). This CDR3 reads CALKAGANYGYTF. In nucleotides, the CDR3 is TGCGCCCTTAAGGCAGGGGCAAACTATGGCTACACCTTC.

This chain connects TRBV5-5 to TRBJ1-2, with D perhaps matching TRBD1 (5 bases). From germline, CDR1 is SGHKS and CDR2 YYEKEE (reference sequence). Trimming left V 4 bases short and J 4 bases short, with 14 bases between. The CDR3 covers 14 residues. CDR3 sequence (DNA): TGTGCCAGCAGCCATGGAGGGGCGACCTATGGCTACACCTTC. Amino acid sequence: CASSHGGATYGYTF. The variable domain in full, with the rest retrieved from reference TRBV5-5 and TRBJ1-2, is DAGVTQSPTHLIKTRGQQVTLRCSPISGHKSVSWYQQVLGQGPQFIFQYYEKEERGRGNFPDRFSARQFPNYSSELNVNALLLGDSALYLCASSHGGATYGYTFGSGTRLTVV.

The chain recombines TRBV5-4 with TRBJ2-5, with 7 bases aligning to TRBD2. Germline lookup yields CDR1 SGHNT and CDR2 YYREEE (reference sequence). The V segment lost 4 bases and the J segment 5 bases; nucleotides outside the gene matches: 8. The CDR3 is made up of 14 amino acids. CDR3 region: CASSPGRLGETQYF. The CDR3 nucleotides read TGTGCCAGCAGCCCCGGGAGGCTGGGGGAGACCCAGTACTTC.

The chain joins TRBV5-1 to TRBJ2-1; D unresolved. The germline V gene encodes CDR1 SGHRS and CDR2 YFSETQ. Between the trimmed V and J ends, which lost 4 bases and 2 bases, there was a span of 13 bases. The CDR3 sequence is 15 residues long. This chain's CDR3 is CASSPDRPTYNEQFF. The CDR3 DNA reads TGCGCCAGCAGCCCAGACCGGCCCACCTACAATGAGCAGTTCTTC.

The rearrangement uses TRBV4-1 and TRBJ1-2; a possible D gene is TRBD1 (5 bases). Trimming removed 1 base from V and 2 bases from J, with 11 bases in between. The CDR3 consists of 15 residues. Germline lookup yields CDR1 MGHRA and CDR2 YSYEKL. For the CDR3, the DNA is TGCGCCAGCAGCCAAGCTACAGGAACAAACTATGGCTACACCTTC. Translating gives CASSQATGTNYGYTF.

CDR3: CASSSSADEQFF. The CDR3 nucleotides are TGTGCCAGCAGCTCCTCCGCGGATGAGCAGTTCTTC. V is TRBV11-3 and J is TRBJ2-1; D unclear. This CDR3 region has 12 residues. CDR1 is SGHNT, CDR2 YENEEA, per germline. V shed 4 bases and J shed 8 bases, with 9 bases lying between them. Full variable domain (outside the CDR3, taken from reference TRBV11-3 and TRBJ2-1): EAGVVQSPRYKIIEKKQPVAFWCNPISGHNTLYWYLQNLGQGPELLIRYENEEAVDDSQLPKDRFSAERLKGVDSTLKIQPAELGDSAVYLCASSSSADEQFFGPGTRLTVL.

V is TRBV6-1 and J is TRBJ1-1; the match to TRBD1 covers 9 bases. Germline V gene sequence: CDR1 MNHNS, CDR2 SASEGT. V was clipped by 8 bases and J by 5 bases; unmatched bases: 9. The CDR3 totals 14 residues. The CDR3 loop is CASRMRQGETEAFF. DNA of the CDR3: TGTGCCAGCCGCATGCGACAGGGGGAAACTGAAGCTTTCTTT.

V usage is TRBV4-2 and J usage is TRBJ2-5, with 8 bases fitting TRBD2. The CDR3 consists of 16 residues. V lost 4 bases and J lost 2; bases outside the gene matches: 9. The germline V gene has CDR1 LGHNA and CDR2 YNFKEQ. The CDR3 DNA reads TGTGCCAGCAGCCTCACTAGCGGTATCGTTCAAGAGACCCAGTACTTC. Amino acids: CASSLTSGIVQETQYF.

The chain has TRBV28 and TRBJ2-7, with 9 bases fitting TRBD1. Germline-derived CDR1 and CDR2 are MDHEN and SYDVKM. Trimming removed 3 bases from V and 4 bases from J; junction bases left unmatched: 10. This CDR3 is 16 amino acids long. CDR3 sequence reads: CASSFGLPGQGYEQYF. The CDR3 DNA sequence: TGTGCCAGCAGTTTCGGATTACCGGGACAGGGTTACGAGCAGTACTTC.